These 12 T cell receptor beta chains originate from one sample sequenced in a study of blood T cell repertoires in COVID-19. Repertoires were generated with immunoSEQ multiplex PCR, while TCRdb's copy carries only in-frame clones and drops some. Of more than 100,000 clones in the sample, roughly 82% are singletons; the top ten hold 12%. The sample taken for sequencing was peripheral blood. All receptors derive from a human donor in a cohort sampled during active COVID-19.

The V and J genes are TRBV19 and TRBJ1-2, with TRBD1 as a possible D gene (5 bases). The V end lost 3 bases, the J end lost 3 bases, and 11 bases lay between the germline ends. Germline CDR1 and CDR2: LNHDA and SQIVND (reference sequence). The CDR3 contains 14 residues. The DNA for the CDR3 is TGTGCCAGTAGTATGGGCCCGACAGACTATGGCTACACCTTC. Translation gives CASSMGPTDYGYTF.

The chain is built from TRBV19 and TRBJ2-7, with 7 bases fitting TRBD1. Per the germline V gene, CDR1 is LNHDA and CDR2 is SQIVND (reference sequence). CDR3 length: 14 amino acids. The V segment lost 8 bases and the J segment 0 bases; nucleotides outside the gene matches: 7. CDR3 residues: CASGPTGSSYEQYF. The CDR3 DNA reads as TGTGCCAGTGGTCCGACAGGGAGCTCCTACGAGCAGTACTTC.

J is TRBJ1-3 and V is TRBV5-4, with a possible D match to TRBD1 (6 bases). V was cut by 0 bases and J by 4 bases, with 11 bases left in between. This CDR3 has 15 residues. Germline V gives CDR1 SGHNT, CDR2 YYREEE (reference sequence). The CDR3 DNA sequence: TGTGCCAGCAGCTTGGATCAGGGGATGGGAAACACCATATATTTT. This encodes CASSLDQGMGNTIYF.

This clone was counted once. The chain combines TRBV2 with TRBJ2-5; no reliable D call. From germline, CDR1 is SNHLY and CDR2 FYNNEI. V dropped 2 bases and J dropped 5 bases, with 12 bases sitting between them. The CDR3 is made up of 14 amino acids. The CDR3 nucleotides read TGTGCCAGCAGTGAACGGCGCCCCGGGGAGACCCAGTACTTC. Amino acid sequence: CASSERRPGETQYF.

The rearrangement uses TRBV19 and TRBJ1-5; TRBD1 agrees at 7 bases. The CDR3 runs 17 residues. Germline V CDR1 and CDR2: LNHDA, SQIVND (reference sequence). Trimming took 7 bases from V and 4 from J; bases not matched to a gene: 16. The CDR3 coding sequence is TGTGCCAGTACCAAAGGGCACGGGACAGAAACTAATCAGCCCCAGCATTTT. Its translation is CASTKGHGTETNQPQHF.

This sequence joins TRBV27 and TRBJ2-2, with 9 positions matching TRBD1. This CDR3 is 14 amino acids long. V gave up 5 bases and J gave up 5 bases; unmatched junction bases: 3. Germline-derived CDR1 and CDR2 are MNHEY and SMNVEV (reference sequence). The CDR3 DNA is TGTGCCAGCAGTCACAGGGGGCGGACCGGGGAGCTGTTTTTT. This encodes CASSHRGRTGELFF.

J is TRBJ1-4 and V is TRBV27, with D possibly matching TRBD1 (5 bases). The V and J ends lost 8 bases and 4 bases respectively, with 11 bases between them. Germline CDR1 reads MNHEY; CDR2 reads SMNVEV (reference sequence). CDR3 size: 13 residues. CDR3 DNA sequence: TGTGCCAGCGGGGGGGAGAGTAATGAAAAACTGTTTTTT. It specifies CASGGESNEKLFF.

This clone was observed a handful of times. The chain uses TRBV6-6 and TRBJ1-6; D call uncertain. V lost 2 bases and J 7 bases, leaving 9 bases between the germline ends. The CDR3 loop spans 14 amino acids. CDR1 MNHNY and CDR2 SVGAGI come from the germline V gene (reference sequence). The CDR3: CASSYGQVNSPLHF. CDR3 coding DNA: TGTGCCAGCAGTTACGGGCAGGTGAATTCACCCCTCCACTTT.

V usage is TRBV9 and J usage is TRBJ1-1, with D hard to call. This CDR3 is 12 amino acids long. V lost 3 bases, J lost 10 bases, and 13 bases lay in between. Germline V CDR1 and CDR2: SGDLS, YYNGEE. The CDR3 sequence is CASSARDEGAFF. CDR3 nucleotides: TGTGCCAGCAGCGCACGTGATGAGGGAGCTTTCTTT. Supplemented by reference TRBV9 and TRBJ1-1, the full variable domain reads DSGVTQTPKHLITATGQRVTLRCSPRSGDLSVYWYQQSLDQGLQFLIQYYNGEERAKGNILERFSAQQFPDLHSELNLSSLELGDSALYFCASSARDEGAFFGQGTRLTVV.

The chain carries TRBV9 and TRBJ2-7; maybe TRBD1 (5 bases). The ends were cut back, 4 bases at V and 4 bases at J, with 6 bases in the middle. This CDR3 spans 11 amino acids. Germline V gene lookup returns CDR1 SGDLS and CDR2 YYNGEE. The DNA for the CDR3 is TGTGCCAGCAGCAGGGGATACGAGCAGTACTTC. Residues: CASSRGYEQYF.

This chain connects TRBV10-1 to TRBJ2-3; 12 bases agree with TRBD2. CDR1 is WNHNN and CDR2 is SYGVQD in the germline V gene (reference sequence). The CDR3 spans 15 residues. The V gene end was trimmed by 5 bases and the J gene end by 4 bases; junction bases not matched to a gene: 4. For the CDR3, the DNA is TGCGCCAGCAGTCAACTAGCGGGGGGATCAGATACGCAGTATTTT. Translation gives CASSQLAGGSDTQYF.

The chain couples TRBV9 to TRBJ1-1; D unclear. Trimming cost V 6 bases and J 0 bases, with 12 bases left between them. CDR1 is SGDLS, CDR2 YYNGEE, per germline. CDR3 length: 14 amino acids. CDR3 region: CASNGGDMNTEAFF. The CDR3 coding sequence is TGTGCCAGCAACGGAGGTGACATGAACACTGAAGCTTTCTTT.